One sample yielded the 27 T cell receptor beta chains listed below, sequenced in a study of early T cells in non-severe SARS-CoV-2 infection. MiXCR, run by TCRdb on the 5' RACE reads, gives a single entry per CDR3 protein. The repertoire includes more than 65,000 distinct CDR3 sequences, around 13% of them detected once, and around 1.3% sits in the top ten. Sequenced sample: whole blood. The receptors were sampled from an adult who was a healthcare worker with PCR-confirmed SARS-CoV-2 infection or an uninfected control (not recorded which).

The chain couples TRBV28 to TRBJ1-2; D remains ambiguous. Germline CDR1 is MDHEN and CDR2 is SYDVKM. CDR3 length equals 13 residues. V was pared by 5 bases and J by 3 bases, with 10 bases between. The CDR3 region has the DNA TGTGCCAGCAGTCAATCGCGGTACTATGGCTACACCTTC. Translation: CASSQSRYYGYTF.

In its sample, this clonotype was seen once. The chain couples TRBV7-9 to TRBJ2-1; D not resolved. This CDR3 has 16 amino acids. Trimming cost V 1 base and J 5 bases, with 15 bases left between them. Germline CDR1 reads SEHNR; CDR2 reads FQNEAQ (reference sequence). The CDR3 sequence: CASSLVAGKSNNEQFF. The CDR3 nucleotides read TGTGCCAGCAGCTTAGTCGCAGGCAAGAGTAACAATGAGCAGTTCTTC. The whole variable domain, remainder taken from reference TRBV7-9 and TRBJ2-1, is DTGVSQNPRHKITKRGQNVTFRCDPISEHNRLYWYRQTLGQGPEFLTYFQNEAQLEKSRLLSDRFSAERPKGSFSTLEIQRTEQGDSAMYLCASSLVAGKSNNEQFFGPGTRLTVL.

Ten or more counts support this clonotype. The chain employs TRBV9 and TRBJ1-3, with D perhaps matching TRBD1 (5 bases). Germline CDR1 is SGDLS and CDR2 is YYNGEE. The ends were cut back, 3 bases at V and 0 bases at J, with 13 bases in the middle. The CDR3 is made up of 16 amino acids. The CDR3 DNA is TGTGCCAGCAGCGGGGGGACGGCCAGCTCTGGAAACACCATATATTTT. Residues: CASSGGTASSGNTIYF.

The genes are TRBV7-2 and TRBJ2-2, with TRBD1 matching 7 bases. With 5 bases clipped from V and 5 bases from J, the junction kept 8 bases outside the gene matches. The CDR3 length is 15 residues. Germline V CDR1 and CDR2: SGHTA, FQGNSA. CDR3 nucleotide sequence: TGTGCCAGCAGCCTCCAGACAGGGTGGACCGGGGAGCTGTTTTTT. This codes for CASSLQTGWTGELFF.

The chain carries TRBV12-3 or TRBV12-4 and TRBJ2-7; D tentatively fits TRBD1 or TRBD2 (5 bases each). V lost 5 bases to trimming and J lost 5 bases, with 10 bases between them. The CDR3 spans 12 residues. The CDR3 DNA reads as TGTGCCAGCAGTGGGGGACGGGACGAGCAGTACTTC. Its protein product is CASSGGRDEQYF.

This clonotype was detected once. Possible read error: a much larger clone is one base away. The chain uses TRBV7-2 and TRBJ2-3, with no clear D. The V gene's germline CDR1 is SGHTA and CDR2 FQGNSA. This CDR3 has 16 residues. The V end lost 5 bases, the J end lost 10 bases, and 25 bases lay between the germline ends. CDR3 nucleotides: TGTGCCAGCAGCCCCCGTGTGGTCCCAGGATCTCGGGCGCAGTATTTT. Translated, it gives CASSPRVVPGSRAQYF. Together with reference TRBV7-2 and TRBJ2-3, the CDR3 gives the full variable domain: GAGVSQSPSNKVTEKGKDVELRCDPISGHTALYWYRQSLGQGLEFLIYFQGNSAPDKSGLPSDRFSAERTGGSVSTLTIQRTQQEDSAVYLCASSPRVVPGSRAQYFGPGTRLTVL.

This clonotype appeared many times. The chain uses TRBV29-1 and TRBJ1-1, with no clear D. CDR1 and CDR2 (germline): SQVTM, ANQGSEA. Trimming stripped 5 bases from V and 0 bases from J, with 7 bases between. The CDR3 loop spans 12 amino acids. CDR3 loop: CSVIWVNTEAFF. The DNA of the CDR3 is TGCAGCGTTATATGGGTGAACACTGAAGCTTTCTTT.

This clonotype appeared many times. The V and J genes are TRBV28 and TRBJ1-5; D unclear. CDR1 is MDHEN and CDR2 is SYDVKM in the germline V gene. This CDR3 is built from 13 residues. Trimming took 8 bases from V and 0 from J, leaving 8 bases between them. This chain's CDR3 is CASRSFSNQPQHF. The CDR3 DNA sequence: TGTGCCAGCCGTTCTTTTAGCAATCAGCCCCAGCATTTT.

This clonotype has ten or more counts. The genes are TRBV7-8 and TRBJ2-4; D uncertain. Per germline, CDR1 SGHVS and CDR2 FQNEAQ. This CDR3 is built from 11 residues. V lost 5 bases, J lost 8 bases, and 7 bases lay in between. CDR3 protein: CASSPRDIQYF. The CDR3 DNA follows: TGTGCCAGCAGCCCACGAGACATTCAGTACTTC.

There are many counts of this clonotype. The rearrangement links TRBV4-3 to TRBJ2-3; 9 nucleotides align to TRBD2. Germline trimming cut 0 bases from V and 5 bases from J; bases unmatched to any gene: 15. CDR3 length: 19 residues. Germline CDR1 is LGHNA and CDR2 is YSLEER. CDR3 protein: CASSQEKFWLAGKGDTQYF. CDR3 bases: TGCGCCAGCAGCCAAGAGAAGTTTTGGCTAGCGGGGAAGGGAGATACGCAGTATTTT.

This clonotype has a count of ten or more. V and J are TRBV6-1 and TRBJ1-5; no firm D call. Germline CDR1 MNHNS, CDR2 SASEGT. Trimming cost V 2 bases and J 2 bases, with 7 bases left between them. The CDR3 consists of 14 residues. The chain's CDR3 is CASSEWQGNQPQHF. In DNA, the CDR3 is TGTGCCAGCAGTGAATGGCAGGGCAATCAGCCCCAGCATTTT.

This clonotype was counted at least ten times. V and J are TRBV13 and TRBJ2-1, with TRBD2 matching over 16 bases. Losses at the gene ends were 1 base for V and 2 bases for J; bases not matched to a gene: 14. CDR1 is PRHDT, CDR2 FYEKMQ, per germline (reference sequence). The CDR3 has 22 residues. The CDR3 here is CASSLEKTGTSGGAVTYNEQFF. DNA for the CDR3: TGTGCCAGCAGCTTAGAAAAGACCGGGACTAGCGGGGGGGCCGTCACCTACAATGAGCAGTTCTTC.

This clonotype was observed many times. The chain is built from TRBV12-3 or TRBV12-4 and TRBJ1-5; D remains ambiguous. The V gene lost 3 bases and the J gene lost 2 bases, with 8 bases spanning the gap. The CDR3 is 14 residues long. CDR3 residues: CASSLSQGNQPQHF. Written as DNA, the CDR3 is TGTGCCAGCAGTTTGAGCCAGGGCAATCAGCCCCAGCATTTT.

This clonotype has at least ten counts. This chain connects TRBV29-1 to TRBJ2-1; TRBD2 matches at 10 bases. The CDR3 runs 14 residues. With V trimmed by 4 bases and J by 7 bases, 7 bases remained unmatched. Germline assignment: CDR1 SQVTM and CDR2 ANQGSEA. In nucleotides, the CDR3 is TGCAGCGTTGTAGTGGGTAGCGGGAGGAATGAGCAGTTCTTC. It specifies CSVVVGSGRNEQFF.

This clonotype occurred many times. This sequence joins TRBV28 and TRBJ2-1; D unresolved. CDR3 length equals 12 residues. Trimming left V 3 bases short and J 6 bases short, with 6 bases between. Germline V CDR1 and CDR2: MDHEN, SYDVKM. CDR3 protein: CASSLAVNEQFF. CDR3 bases: TGTGCCAGCAGTTTGGCGGTCAATGAGCAGTTCTTC.

The chain joins TRBV7-2 to TRBJ2-5; D call uncertain. Germline V CDR1 and CDR2: SGHTA, FQGNSA. CDR3 length equals 12 residues. Trimming pared 3 bases from V and 5 bases from J, leaving 7 bases between. This chain's CDR3 is CASSFVVETQYF. The CDR3 region has the DNA TGTGCCAGCAGCTTCGTTGTCGAGACCCAGTACTTC.

This clonotype was found many times. The rearrangement joins TRBV10-3 to TRBJ1-2, with 8 bases aligning to TRBD1. V was clipped by 3 bases and J by 7 bases; unmatched bases: 4. There are 13 residues in the CDR3. Germline V gene lookup returns CDR1 ENHRY and CDR2 SYGVKD. CDR3 in DNA: TGTGCCATCAGTGATCAGGGGGCAGGTGGCTACACCTTC. It translates to CAISDQGAGGYTF.

The J gene is TRBJ2-5, the V gene TRBV29-1; D perhaps matches TRBD1 (5 bases). The CDR3 extends over 13 amino acids. The V and J ends lost 6 bases and 5 bases respectively, with 16 bases between them. Germline assignment: CDR1 SQVTM and CDR2 ANQGSEA. CDR3 sequence: CSVGREGVETQYF. CDR3 in DNA: TGCAGCGTCGGGCGAGAAGGGGTGGAGACCCAGTACTTC.

The sample holds many counts of this clonotype. V gene TRBV20-1 combines with J gene TRBJ2-5; D is tentatively TRBD1 or TRBD2 (6 bases each). The ends were cut back, 0 bases at V and 4 bases at J, with 15 bases in the middle. This CDR3 comprises 15 residues. Looked up from germline, CDR1 is DFQATT and CDR2 is SNEGSKA (reference sequence). The CDR3 spells CSARDHSGGGETQYF. CDR3 in DNA: TGCAGTGCTAGAGATCATAGCGGAGGGGGAGAGACCCAGTACTTC.

This clonotype has a count of ten or more. The chain joins TRBV15 to TRBJ2-1, with 8 positions matching TRBD2. CDR1 is LNHNV and CDR2 is YYDKDF in the germline V gene (reference sequence). Trimming cost V 3 bases and J 2 bases; bases outside gene matches: 9. The CDR3 sequence is 17 residues long. In DNA, the CDR3 is TGTGCCACCAGCAGGCCTCCGGGACTAGAGGCCTACAATGAGCAGTTCTTC. This sequence encodes CATSRPPGLEAYNEQFF.

This clonotype was observed many times. This rearrangement joins TRBV27 to TRBJ2-1, with D possibly TRBD2 on 6 matching bases. The CDR3 is made up of 15 amino acids. Germline V CDR1 and CDR2: MNHEY, SMNVEV (reference sequence). The V and J ends lost 4 bases and 4 bases respectively, with 14 bases between them. The CDR3 is CASSSLAALYNEQFF. CDR3 nucleotide sequence: TGTGCCAGCAGTTCATTAGCGGCCTTGTACAATGAGCAGTTCTTC.

The chain recombines TRBV6-2 or TRBV6-3 with TRBJ2-7; maybe TRBD2 (6 bases). This CDR3 contains 15 residues. V lost 8 bases and J 0 bases, leaving 17 bases between the germline ends. Germline CDR1 MNHEY, CDR2 SVGEGT. CDR3 residues: CASGPSEEGSYEQYF. The CDR3 DNA sequence: TGTGCCAGCGGGCCGAGCGAGGAGGGCTCCTACGAGCAGTACTTC.

This clonotype has at least ten counts. This rearrangement joins TRBV12-3 or TRBV12-4 to TRBJ2-3, with TRBD2 matching 9 bases. CDR3 length equals 14 residues. Trimming took 3 bases from V and 4 from J; bases not matched to a gene: 2. CDR3 residues: CASSFLAGPDTQYF. DNA for the CDR3: TGTGCCAGCAGTTTCCTAGCGGGACCAGATACGCAGTATTTT.

This clonotype was counted at least ten times. The V and J genes are TRBV27 and TRBJ2-1, with D unclear. CDR3 length: 12 residues. Germline V gene sequence: CDR1 MNHEY, CDR2 SMNVEV (reference sequence). The germline V and J ends were trimmed by 5 bases and 8 bases, with 10 bases remaining between them. CDR3 in amino acids: CASSPLSDEQFF. As DNA, the CDR3 is TGTGCCAGCAGTCCTCTCTCAGATGAGCAGTTCTTC.

The chain combines TRBV29-1 with TRBJ2-7, with a weak D call TRBD2 (5 bases). V was shortened by 1 base and J by 3 bases, with 13 bases between the two germline ends. The CDR3 loop spans 14 amino acids. Germline V CDR1 and CDR2: SQVTM, ANQGSEA. The CDR3 region has the DNA TGCAGCGTTGAAGGCCCTGAGGGAGACTACGAGCAGTACTTC. Protein: CSVEGPEGDYEQYF.

V usage is TRBV29-1 and J usage is TRBJ1-1; D gene uncertain. The V end lost 6 bases, the J end lost 10 bases, and 15 bases lay between the germline ends. Looked up from germline, CDR1 is SQVTM and CDR2 is ANQGSEA. CDR3 length: 11 amino acids. CDR3 sequence: CSVGLRVGAFF. The CDR3 coding sequence is TGCAGCGTAGGACTCCGGGTCGGAGCTTTCTTT.

This clonotype was counted ten times or more. DNA of the CDR3: TGCAGCGTTTCCGGGACAGGGACCGTCTACGAGCAGTACTTC. Amino acids: CSVSGTGTVYEQYF. The rearrangement links TRBV29-1 to TRBJ2-7; 9 positions agree with TRBD1. V lost 5 bases to trimming and J lost 3 bases; unmatched junction nucleotides: 8. The CDR3 totals 14 residues. Germline assignment: CDR1 SQVTM and CDR2 ANQGSEA.